Listed below are T cell receptor beta chains from one sample, sequenced in a study of control samples from healthy donors and cancer patients. Assay used: immunoSEQ multiplex PCR; TCRdb lists only in-frame clones, some missing. The profile shows 150,000 to 200,000 clones, around 90% of them singletons. The sample consisted of blood. The receptors originated from a man under 40 in good health. CDR3s include the opening cysteine and the closing phenylalanine or tryptophan. D genes are given only for firm matches. Rows give clone size only sometimes, using once, few, many, or a class for an expanded clone.

>TRBJ2-1|TRBD2|TRBV25-1|NA
TGTGCCAGCAGTGCGCCGGGGGGCTCCTACAATGAGCAGTTCTTC
CASSAPGGSYNEQFF
>TRBJ1-1|NA|TRBV4-1|NA
TGCGCCAGCAGCGGACCCCTCAAGGCCACTGAAGCTTTCTTT
CASSGPLKATEAFF
>TRBJ2-5|NA|TRBV30|NA
TGTGCCTGGAGTAGGAATCCTGTCCAAGAGACCCAGTACTTC
CAWSRNPVQETQYF
>TRBJ1-2|NA|TRBV6-2/TRBV6-3|NA
TGTGCCAGCAGTGGCGTGGACACGGCGGATGGCTACACCTTC
CASSGVDTADGYTF
>TRBJ2-3|NA|TRBV6-5|once
TGTGCCAGCAGTTTCGACCGCACAGATACGCAGTATTTT
CASSFDRTDTQYF
>TRBJ2-7|TRBD1|TRBV29-1|NA
TGCAGCGTTGAAGATCAGGACAGGGGAAACTACGAGCAGTACTTC
CSVEDQDRGNYEQYF
>TRBJ1-1|NA|TRBV19|NA
TGTGCCAGTAGTCCTACAGGGTTGAACACTGAAGCTTTCTTT
CASSPTGLNTEAFF
>TRBJ2-1|TRBD2|TRBV20-1|NA
TGCAGTGCTAGTACCAGCGGGAGGGCCAACGAGCAGTTCTTC
CSASTSGRANEQFF
>TRBJ2-3|NA|TRBV9|NA
TGTGCCAGCAGCGTAGGGGTAGGGGGGACAGATACGCAGTATTTT
CASSVGVGGTDTQYF
>TRBJ1-5|NA|TRBV19|NA
TGTGCCAGTAGTATAGGGCAGGAGATGCCGCCCCAGCATTTT
CASSIGQEMPPQHF
>TRBJ1-2|TRBD1|TRBV9|NA
TGTGCCAGCAGCGTAGGAGGGGGCCCAGGGGACTATGGCTACACCTTC
CASSVGGGPGDYGYTF
>TRBJ1-1|NA|TRBV28|NA
TGTGCCAGCAGTTTAGGGTTCATGAACACTGAAGCTTTCTTT
CASSLGFMNTEAFF
>TRBJ2-1|TRBD1|TRBV4-2|NA
TGTGCCAGCAGCCAAGGGGGGACAGGGGTCCACAATGAGCAGTTCTTC
CASSQGGTGVHNEQFF
>TRBJ1-2|TRBD1|TRBV9|NA
TGTGCCAGCAGCCCCAGTAGGGGACAGGGATCCGCGGGGGCCTACACCTTC
CASSPSRGQGSAGAYTF
>TRBJ2-7|TRBD2|TRBV5-1|NA
TGCGCCAGCAGCTTGGGGCTAGCGGGGGAATACGAGCAGTACTTC
CASSLGLAGEYEQYF
>TRBJ1-2|NA|TRBV5-5|NA
TGTGCCAGCAGCTTGCCAGGGACTAACTATGGCTACACCTTC
CASSLPGTNYGYTF
>TRBJ2-2|NA|TRBV3-1/TRBV3-2|NA
TGTGCCAGCAGCCAACGCCCTGTATCCGACACCGGGGAGCTGTTTTTT
CASSQRPVSDTGELFF
>TRBJ1-1|NA|TRBV5-6|NA
TGTGCCAGCAGCTGGTGGGCGAACACTGAAGCTTTCTTT
CASSWWANTEAFF